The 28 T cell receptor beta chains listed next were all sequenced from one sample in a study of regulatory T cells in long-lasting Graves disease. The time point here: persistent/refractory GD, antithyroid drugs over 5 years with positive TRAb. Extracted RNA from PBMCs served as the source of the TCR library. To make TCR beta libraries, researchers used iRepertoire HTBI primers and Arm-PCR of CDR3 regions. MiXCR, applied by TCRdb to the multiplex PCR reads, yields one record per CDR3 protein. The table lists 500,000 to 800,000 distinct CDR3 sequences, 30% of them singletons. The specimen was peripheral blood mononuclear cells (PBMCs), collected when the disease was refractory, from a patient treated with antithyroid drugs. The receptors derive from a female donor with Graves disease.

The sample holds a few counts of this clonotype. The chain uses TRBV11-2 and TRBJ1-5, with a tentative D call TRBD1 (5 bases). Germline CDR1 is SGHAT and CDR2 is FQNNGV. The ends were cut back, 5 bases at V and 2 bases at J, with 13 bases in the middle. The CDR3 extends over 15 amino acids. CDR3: CASSRMGRGNQPQHF. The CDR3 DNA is TGTGCCAGCAGCCGGATGGGACGCGGCAATCAGCCCCAGCATTTT. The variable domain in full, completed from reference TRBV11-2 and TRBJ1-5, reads EAGVAQSPRYKIIEKRQSVAFWCNPISGHATLYWYQQILGQGPKLLIQFQNNGVVDDSQLPKDRFSAERLKGVDSTLKIQPAKLEDSAVYLCASSRMGRGNQPQHFGDGTRLSIL.

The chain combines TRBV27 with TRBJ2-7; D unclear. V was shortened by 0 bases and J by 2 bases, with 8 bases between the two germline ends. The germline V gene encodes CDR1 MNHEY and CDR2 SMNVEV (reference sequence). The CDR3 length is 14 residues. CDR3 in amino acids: CASSLSWQTYEQYF. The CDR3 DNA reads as TGTGCCAGCAGTTTATCGTGGCAAACCTACGAGCAGTACTTC.

The DNA for the CDR3 is TGTGCCAGCAGTCCTTGGAGGGGGCGGGGGAACACTGAAGCTTTCTTT. It codes for CASSPWRGRGNTEAFF. The chain uses TRBV6-1 and TRBJ1-1, with TRBD1 identical over 7 bases. This CDR3 has 16 residues. Germline values: CDR1 MNHNS, CDR2 SASEGT. Germline trimming cut 5 bases from V and 1 base from J; bases unmatched to any gene: 10.

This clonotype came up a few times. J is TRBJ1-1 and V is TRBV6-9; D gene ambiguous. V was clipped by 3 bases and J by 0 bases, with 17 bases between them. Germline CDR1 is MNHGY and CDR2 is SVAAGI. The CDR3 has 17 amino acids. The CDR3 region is CASSYFPALAMNTEAFF. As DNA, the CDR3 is TGTGCCAGCAGTTACTTCCCAGCGCTAGCCATGAACACTGAAGCTTTCTTT.

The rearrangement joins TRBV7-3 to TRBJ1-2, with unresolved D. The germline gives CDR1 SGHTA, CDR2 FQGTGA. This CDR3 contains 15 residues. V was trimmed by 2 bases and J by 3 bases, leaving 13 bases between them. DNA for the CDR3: TGTGCCAGCAGCTTAGTTCCGGGCGAAGACTATGGCTACACCTTC. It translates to CASSLVPGEDYGYTF.

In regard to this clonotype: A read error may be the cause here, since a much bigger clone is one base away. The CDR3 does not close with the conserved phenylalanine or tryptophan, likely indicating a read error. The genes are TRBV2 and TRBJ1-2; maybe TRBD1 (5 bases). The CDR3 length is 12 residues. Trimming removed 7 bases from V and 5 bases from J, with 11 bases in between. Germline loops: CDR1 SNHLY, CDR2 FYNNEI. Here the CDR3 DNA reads TGTGCCAGCAAAGGGGCCAGGTATGGCTACACCTCC. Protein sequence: CASKGARYGYTS.

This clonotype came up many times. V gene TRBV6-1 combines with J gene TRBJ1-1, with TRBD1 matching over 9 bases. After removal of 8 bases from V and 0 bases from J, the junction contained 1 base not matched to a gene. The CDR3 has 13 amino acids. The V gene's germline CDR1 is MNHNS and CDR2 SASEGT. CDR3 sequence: CASGQGMNTEAFF. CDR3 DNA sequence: TGTGCCAGCGGACAGGGGATGAACACTGAAGCTTTCTTT.

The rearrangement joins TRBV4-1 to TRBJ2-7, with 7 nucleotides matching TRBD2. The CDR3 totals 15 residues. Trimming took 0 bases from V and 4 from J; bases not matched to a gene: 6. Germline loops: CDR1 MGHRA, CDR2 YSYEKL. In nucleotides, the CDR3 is TGCGCCAGCAGCCAAGAACTGAGACTAGCTTACGAGCAGTACTTC. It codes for CASSQELRLAYEQYF.

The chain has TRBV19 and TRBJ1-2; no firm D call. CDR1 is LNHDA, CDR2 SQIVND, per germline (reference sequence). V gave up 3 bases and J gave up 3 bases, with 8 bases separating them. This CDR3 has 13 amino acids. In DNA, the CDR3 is TGTGCCAGTAGTATCTTATCCGACTATGGCTACACCTTC. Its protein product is CASSILSDYGYTF.

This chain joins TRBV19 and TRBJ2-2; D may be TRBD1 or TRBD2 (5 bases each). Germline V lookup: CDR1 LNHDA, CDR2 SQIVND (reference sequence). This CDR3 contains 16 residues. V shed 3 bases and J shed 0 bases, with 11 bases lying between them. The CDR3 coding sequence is TGTGCCAGTAGTATCCATGGGGACGCGAACACCGGGGAGCTGTTTTTT. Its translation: CASSIHGDANTGELFF.

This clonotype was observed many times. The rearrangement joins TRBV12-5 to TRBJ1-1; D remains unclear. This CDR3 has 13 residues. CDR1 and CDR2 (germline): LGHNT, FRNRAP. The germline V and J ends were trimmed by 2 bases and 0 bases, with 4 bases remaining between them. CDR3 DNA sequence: TGTGCTAGTGGTTTGCGGGTGAACACTGAAGCTTTCTTT. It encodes CASGLRVNTEAFF.

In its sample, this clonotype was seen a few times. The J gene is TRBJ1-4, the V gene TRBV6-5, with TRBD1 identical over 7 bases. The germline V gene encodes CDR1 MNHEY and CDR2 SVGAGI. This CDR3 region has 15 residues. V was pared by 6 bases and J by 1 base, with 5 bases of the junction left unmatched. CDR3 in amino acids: CASSYAGGTNEKLFF. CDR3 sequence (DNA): TGTGCCAGCAGCTACGCAGGGGGAACTAATGAAAAACTGTTTTTT.

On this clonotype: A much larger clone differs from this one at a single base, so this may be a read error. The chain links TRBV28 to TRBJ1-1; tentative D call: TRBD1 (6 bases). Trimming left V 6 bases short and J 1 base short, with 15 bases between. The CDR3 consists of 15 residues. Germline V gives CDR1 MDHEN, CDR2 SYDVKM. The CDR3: CASSPQGGGNTEAFF. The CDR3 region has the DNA TGTGCCAGCAGCCCCCAGGGAGGGGGGAACACTGAAGCTTTCTTT.

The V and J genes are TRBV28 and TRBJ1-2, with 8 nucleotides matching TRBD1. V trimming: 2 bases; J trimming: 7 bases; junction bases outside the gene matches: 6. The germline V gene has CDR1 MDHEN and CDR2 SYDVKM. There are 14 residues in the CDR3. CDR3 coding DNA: TGTGCCAGCAGTTTACTAGGACAGGGTCCTGGCTACACCTTC. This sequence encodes CASSLLGQGPGYTF.

This CDR3 is CAISEGARVTGTEAFF. The CDR3 DNA is TGTGCCATCAGTGAGGGAGCCAGGGTAACGGGCACTGAAGCTTTCTTT. The chain joins TRBV10-3 to TRBJ1-1, with D perhaps TRBD1 (5 bases). V gave up 2 bases and J gave up 4 bases, with 17 bases separating them. Germline V gene data show CDR1 as ENHRY and CDR2 as SYGVKD. This CDR3 is 16 amino acids long.

The CDR3 protein is CAISESRTGETGELFF. CDR3 in DNA: TGTGCCATCAGTGAGTCGCGGACAGGGGAGACCGGGGAGCTGTTTTTT. This chain connects TRBV10-3 to TRBJ2-2, with 9 bases fitting TRBD1. The CDR3 is 16 residues long. V lost 0 bases to trimming and J lost 5 bases; unmatched junction nucleotides: 4. Germline V CDR1 and CDR2: ENHRY, SYGVKD.

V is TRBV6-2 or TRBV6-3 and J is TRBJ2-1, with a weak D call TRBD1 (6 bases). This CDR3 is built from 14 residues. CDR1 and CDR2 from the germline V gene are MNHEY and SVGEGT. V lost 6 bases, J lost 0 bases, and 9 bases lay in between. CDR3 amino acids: CASRTGYSYNEQFF. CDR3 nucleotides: TGTGCCAGCAGAACAGGGTACTCCTACAATGAGCAGTTCTTC.

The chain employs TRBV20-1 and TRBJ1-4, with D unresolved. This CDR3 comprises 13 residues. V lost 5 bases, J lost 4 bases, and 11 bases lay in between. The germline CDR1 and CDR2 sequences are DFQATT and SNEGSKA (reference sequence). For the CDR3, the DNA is TGCAGTGCTCAAGGGCCTCTTAATGAAAAACTGTTTTTT. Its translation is CSAQGPLNEKLFF.

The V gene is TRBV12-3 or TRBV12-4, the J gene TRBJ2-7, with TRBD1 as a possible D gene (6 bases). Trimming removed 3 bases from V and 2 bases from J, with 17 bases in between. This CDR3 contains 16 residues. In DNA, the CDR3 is TGTGCCAGCAGTTTCTCAGGGGCTGTACTGACCTACGAGCAGTACTTC. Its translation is CASSFSGAVLTYEQYF.

The DNA of the CDR3 is TGTGCCAGCAGCTTCGTCGGGGGTGAGCAGTTCTTC. It yields the protein CASSFVGGEQFF. This chain connects TRBV5-6 to TRBJ2-1, with a weak D call TRBD2 (6 bases). CDR1 and CDR2 from the germline V gene are SGHDT and YYEEEE. The CDR3 contains 12 residues. V was cut by 2 bases and J by 9 bases, with 9 bases left in between.

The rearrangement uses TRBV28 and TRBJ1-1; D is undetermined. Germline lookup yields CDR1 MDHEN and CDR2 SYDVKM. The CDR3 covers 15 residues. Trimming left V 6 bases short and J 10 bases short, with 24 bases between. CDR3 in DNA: TGTGCCAGCAGGGGTCTTACAGCGGTCCTTAAGGGAGCTTTCTTT. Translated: CASRGLTAVLKGAFF.

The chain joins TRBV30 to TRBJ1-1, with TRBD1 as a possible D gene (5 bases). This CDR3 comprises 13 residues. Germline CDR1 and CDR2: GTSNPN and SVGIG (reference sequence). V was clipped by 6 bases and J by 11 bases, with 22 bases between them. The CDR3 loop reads CACAGGTQQRAFF. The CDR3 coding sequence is TGTGCCTGTGCTGGTGGGACTCAACAGCGGGCTTTCTTT.

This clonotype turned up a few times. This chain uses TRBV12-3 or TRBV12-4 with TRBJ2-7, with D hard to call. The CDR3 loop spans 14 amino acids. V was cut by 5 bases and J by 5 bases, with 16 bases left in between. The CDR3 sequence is CASSEAIPPHEQYF. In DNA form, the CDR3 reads TGTGCCAGCAGTGAGGCTATTCCACCCCACGAGCAGTACTTC.

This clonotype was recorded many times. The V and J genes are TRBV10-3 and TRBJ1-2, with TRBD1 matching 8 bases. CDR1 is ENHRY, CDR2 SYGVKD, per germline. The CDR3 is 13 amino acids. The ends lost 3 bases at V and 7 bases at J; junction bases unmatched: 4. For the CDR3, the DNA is TGTGCCATCAGTGATCTGACAGGGGTTGGCTACACCTTC. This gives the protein CAISDLTGVGYTF.

In DNA form, the CDR3 reads TGTGCCAGCTCACCACCGGGGAGGAGAAGCGGCACCGGGGAGCTGTTTTTT. Protein product: CASSPPGRRSGTGELFF. The V and J genes are TRBV18 and TRBJ2-2; D is perhaps TRBD2 (6 bases). This CDR3 region has 17 residues. V lost 0 bases and J 4 bases, leaving 15 bases between the germline ends. Germline values: CDR1 KGHSH, CDR2 LQKENI.

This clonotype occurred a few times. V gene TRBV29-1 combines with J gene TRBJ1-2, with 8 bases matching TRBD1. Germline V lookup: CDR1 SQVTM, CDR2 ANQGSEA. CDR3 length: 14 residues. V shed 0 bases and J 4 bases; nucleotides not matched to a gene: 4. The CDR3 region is CSVEERTGSYGYTF. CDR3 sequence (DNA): TGCAGCGTTGAAGAGCGGACAGGGTCCTATGGCTACACCTTC.

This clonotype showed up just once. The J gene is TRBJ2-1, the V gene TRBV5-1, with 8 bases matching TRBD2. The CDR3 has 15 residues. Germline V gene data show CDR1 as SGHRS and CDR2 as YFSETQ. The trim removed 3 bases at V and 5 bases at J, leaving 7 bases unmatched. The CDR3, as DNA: TGCGCCAGCAGCTCACCTCTAGCGGGTAACAATGAGCAGTTCTTC. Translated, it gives CASSSPLAGNNEQFF.

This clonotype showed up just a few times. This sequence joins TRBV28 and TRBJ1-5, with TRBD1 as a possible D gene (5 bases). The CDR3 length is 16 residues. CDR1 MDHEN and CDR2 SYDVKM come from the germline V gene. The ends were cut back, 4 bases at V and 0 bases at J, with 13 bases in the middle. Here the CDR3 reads CASSSPGRASNQPQHF. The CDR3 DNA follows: TGTGCCAGCAGTTCCCCCGGCAGGGCTAGCAATCAGCCCCAGCATTTT.